The rows below give T cell receptor beta chains drawn from one sample of a study of blood T cell repertoires in COVID-19. TCRdb's copy holds only in-frame clones and misses some; the assay was immunoSEQ multiplex PCR. The sample holds roughly 73,000 clones, approximately 80% seen once. Sample: peripheral blood. The origin of the receptors is a woman in her 70s with acute or convalescent COVID-19. CDR3s include the opening cysteine and the closing phenylalanine or tryptophan. D genes are given only for firm matches. For some rows the clone size is stated as once, few or many, or as a class when expanded; others skip it.

TRBV28	NA	NA	TRBJ1-2	TGTGCCAGCGGTTCGAACCCTAAGCTAGGCGGCTACACCTTC	CASGSNPKLGGYTF
TRBV5-1	NA	TRBD1	TRBJ1-1	TGCGCCAGCAGCTTCAACAGGGGAAACACTGAAGCTTTCTTT	CASSFNRGNTEAFF
TRBV7-2	once	TRBD1	TRBJ2-1	TGTGCCAGCAGCTTAGTGACAGGGGACTACAATGAGCAGTTCTTC	CASSLVTGDYNEQFF
TRBV5-1	NA	TRBD1	TRBJ1-4	TGCGCCAGCAGCCCAATGACAGGGGCGGAGGGTGAAAAACTGTTTTTT	CASSPMTGAEGEKLFF
TRBV6-5	few	TRBD1	TRBJ1-1	TGTGCCAGCAGCGAGGACAGGGTGAACACTGAAGCTTTCTTT	CASSEDRVNTEAFF
TRBV5-1	NA	TRBD2	TRBJ2-1	TGCGCCAGCAGCTTGGAAGCGGGAGGGCCAAGTGAGCAGTTCTTC	CASSLEAGGPSEQFF
TRBV19	NA	NA	TRBJ2-1	TGTGCCAGTAACCGCGACGGAGCGGGTTTTAACAATGAGCAGTTCTTC	CASNRDGAGFNNEQFF
TRBV27	NA	NA	TRBJ2-7	TGTGCCAGCAGTTTACGCAGACAACTAGACTACGAGCAGTACTTC	CASSLRRQLDYEQYF
TRBV6-5	NA	TRBD2	TRBJ2-1	TGTGCCAGCAGTTACACTATAGCGGGCGCTTACAATGAGCAGTTCTTC	CASSYTIAGAYNEQFF
TRBV6-1	NA	TRBD1	TRBJ1-4	TGTGCCAGCAGTGAAGGAGGTCCGGGACAGGGCCGACAAAAACTGTTTTTT	CASSEGGPGQGRQKLFF
TRBV29-1	few	TRBD1	TRBJ2-5	TGCAGCGGGAAACAGGGGAGAGAGACCCAGTACTTC	CSGKQGRETQYF
TRBV7-9	NA	TRBD2	TRBJ2-1	TGTGCCAGCAGCTTAGCGCTAGCGGGAGGGCTATACAATGAGCAGTTCTTC	CASSLALAGGLYNEQFF
TRBV2	NA	TRBD1	TRBJ2-4	TGTGCCAGCACCCCACAGACTCCGGGACAGTCAAACATTCAGTACTTC	CASTPQTPGQSNIQYF
TRBV27	few	TRBD1	TRBJ2-7	TGTGCCAGCAGCCGGACAGGGGGGTACGAGCAGTACTTC	CASSRTGGYEQYF
TRBV28	NA	TRBD1	TRBJ1-1	TGTGCCAGCAGCTGGAGGACAGGGACGAGAGTGAACACTGAAGCTTTCTTT	CASSWRTGTRVNTEAFF
TRBV27	once	TRBD2	TRBJ2-2	TGTGCCAGCAGTTTATTCCGCCGGGAGGTGTCCGGGGAGCTGTTTTTT	CASSLFRREVSGELFF